These T cell receptor beta chains were read from a single sample in a study of cytomegalovirus exposure and HLA in healthy donors. The assay was immunoSEQ multiplex PCR, and TCRdb's table has in-frame clones only and misses some. This table holds roughly 150,000 clones, less than 65% found once. Sequences were obtained from PBMCs. The receptors derive from a woman under 40 in good health and CMV-seropositive. Each CDR3 is given with its conserved first and last residue. Fields, in order: D gene, J gene, clone size, V gene, CDR3 DNA, CDR3 protein. The D gene is left open where the match is weak. Clone size appears in some rows only: once, few, many, or a class for an expanded clone.

>-|TRBJ2-3|-|TRBV7-3
TGTGCCAGCAGCACGGGAACCCAGTCGGGTACGCAGTATTTT
CASSTGTQSGTQYF
>TRBD1|TRBJ1-4|once|TRBV9
TGTGCCAGCTCCTCGGGACAGAGGTTAAATGAAAAACTGTTTTTT
CASSSGQRLNEKLFF
>-|TRBJ2-5|few|TRBV9
TGTGCCAGCAGCGTCCGGGACACTTATCAAGAGACCCAGTACTTC
CASSVRDTYQETQYF
>-|TRBJ2-7|-|TRBV11-1
TGTGCCAGCAGCCGAGCTTTTGGATCGGAGGACGAGCAGTACTTC
CASSRAFGSEDEQYF
>-|TRBJ1-2|-|TRBV6-1
TGTGCCAGCAGTGTGGAGCCGGGGAATGGCTACACCTTC
CASSVEPGNGYTF
>-|TRBJ2-7|few|TRBV7-9
TGTGCCAGCAGCTCCGTTTACGAGCAGTACTTC
CASSSVYEQYF
>TRBD2|TRBJ2-7|-|TRBV6-1
TGTGCCAGCAGTAAAACTAGCGGGAGTAGATACGAGCAGTACTTC
CASSKTSGSRYEQYF
>-|TRBJ1-5|-|TRBV2
TGTGCCAGCAAAACAGGGCCCAACCTAGTCGCGGCCCAGCATTTT
CASKTGPNLVAAQHF
>-|TRBJ2-7|few|TRBV6-6
TGTGCCAGCAGTTGGAGCCAGGGAAACTACGAGCAGTACTTC
CASSWSQGNYEQYF
>-|TRBJ1-6|-|TRBV11-2
TGTGCCAGCAGCTTTGGCGTGGGGCTATCACCCCTCCACTTT
CASSFGVGLSPLHF
>-|TRBJ1-1|-|TRBV19
TGTGCCAGTAGTATTGGGTATCAGGACACTGAAGCTTTCTTT
CASSIGYQDTEAFF
>TRBD1|TRBJ1-2|-|TRBV27
TGTGCCAGCAGTCCCCTATCAGGGGGCCCTAACTATGGCTACACCTTC
CASSPLSGGPNYGYTF